Reported below is one T cell receptor beta chain. The antigen is undetermined. This sample is part of a study of cytomegalovirus exposure and HLA in healthy donors. V dropped 3 bases and J dropped 0 bases, with 12 bases sitting between them. The CDR3 consists of 16 residues. The germline CDR1 and CDR2 sequences are LNHDA and SQIVND (reference sequence). Study-wide findings and caveats: Excluded were some V segments that proved indistinguishable, including TRBV6-2 and TRBV6-3.

The PCR had 60 Vbeta and 13 Jbeta primers. Here immunoSEQ multiplex PCR was the method, and the copy in TCRdb shows in-frame clones only, minus some. In total, the table holds about 140,000 clones. This clonotype was sampled from a male donor in good health and CMV-seronegative. Sequencing input: PBMCs. J is TRBJ2-1 and V is TRBV19, with a weak D call TRBD2 (6 bases). The DNA for the CDR3 is TGTGCCAGTAGTATTGGAGGGCCGGGCTCCTACAATGAGCAGTTCTTC. Amino acid sequence: CASSIGGPGSYNEQFF. Supplemented by reference TRBV19 and TRBJ2-1, the full variable domain reads DGGITQSPKYLFRKEGQNVTLSCEQNLNHDAMYWYRQDPGQGLRLIYYSQIVNDFQKGDIAEGYSVSREKKESFPLTVTSAQKNPTAFYLCASSIGGPGSYNEQFFGPGTRLTVL.